The rows below give T cell receptor beta chains drawn from one sample of a study of OX40 agonist ivuxolimab in advanced cancers. Generated by immunoSEQ multiplex PCR, the TCRdb table keeps only in-frame clones and is missing some. The profile shows 10,000 to 13,000 clones, about 73% of them singletons. The material sequenced was CD4+ or CD8+ T cells sorted from blood, taken in a trial of the OX40 agonist ivuxolimab. Receptors were obtained from an adult with an advanced solid tumor such as melanoma, head and neck, liver or kidney cancer. Both conserved end residues are part of each CDR3. Fields, in order: J gene, clone size, V gene, D gene, CDR3 protein, CDR3 DNA. A D gene is named only where the DNA matches it firmly. Not every row has a clone size; where given, it reads once, few, many or a size class.

j_call: TRBJ2-7; clone_size: .; v_call: TRBV10-2; d_call: .; cdr3_aa: CASRDHEQYF; cdr3_nt: TGCGCCAGCAGGGACCACGAGCAGTACTTC
j_call: TRBJ2-1; clone_size: .; v_call: TRBV5-8; d_call: .; cdr3_aa: CASSLVANEQFF; cdr3_nt: TGTGCCAGCAGCTTGGTAGCGAATGAGCAGTTCTTC
j_call: TRBJ2-3; clone_size: few; v_call: TRBV5-1; d_call: .; cdr3_aa: CASSLELASTDTQYF; cdr3_nt: TGCGCCAGCAGCTTGGAACTGGCTAGCACAGATACGCAGTATTTT
j_call: TRBJ2-5; clone_size: .; v_call: TRBV5-1; d_call: .; cdr3_aa: CASRAAGRETQYF; cdr3_nt: TGCGCCAGCAGGGCAGCAGGGAGGGAGACCCAGTACTTC
j_call: TRBJ1-1; clone_size: .; v_call: TRBV7-8; d_call: .; cdr3_aa: CASSLIGPPGAFF; cdr3_nt: TGTGCCAGCAGCTTAATAGGCCCCCCCGGGGCTTTCTTT
j_call: TRBJ2-7; clone_size: .; v_call: TRBV29-1; d_call: TRBD1; cdr3_aa: CSVELPWQGAGEQYF; cdr3_nt: TGCAGCGTTGAACTTCCTTGGCAGGGGGCGGGTGAGCAGTACTTC
j_call: TRBJ2-5; clone_size: .; v_call: TRBV27; d_call: .; cdr3_aa: CASSPRGGQETQYF; cdr3_nt: TGTGCCAGCAGTCCCAGAGGAGGGCAAGAGACCCAGTACTTC
j_call: TRBJ2-7; clone_size: .; v_call: TRBV28; d_call: .; cdr3_aa: CAGPQGEGRWNEQYF; cdr3_nt: TGTGCCGGGCCCCAGGGGGAGGGGAGGTGGAACGAGCAGTACTTC
j_call: TRBJ2-1; clone_size: .; v_call: TRBV5-4; d_call: .; cdr3_aa: CASSLARALNEQFF; cdr3_nt: TGTGCCAGCAGCTTGGCCAGGGCTCTCAATGAGCAGTTCTTC
j_call: TRBJ2-1; clone_size: .; v_call: TRBV27; d_call: TRBD2; cdr3_aa: CASSSGTSGRNEQFF; cdr3_nt: TGTGCCAGCAGTTCGGGGACTAGCGGGAGGAACGAGCAGTTCTTC
j_call: TRBJ2-3; clone_size: .; v_call: TRBV7-9; d_call: TRBD2; cdr3_aa: CASSPRTSGRADTQYF; cdr3_nt: TGTGCCAGCAGCCCACGGACTAGCGGGAGGGCAGATACGCAGTATTTT
j_call: TRBJ2-3; clone_size: .; v_call: TRBV7-9; d_call: .; cdr3_aa: CASSPPSTDTQYF; cdr3_nt: TGTGCCAGCAGCCCGCCGTCCACAGATACGCAGTATTTT
j_call: TRBJ2-1; clone_size: .; v_call: TRBV4-2; d_call: TRBD2; cdr3_aa: CASSHASGAYNEQFF; cdr3_nt: TGTGCCAGCAGCCATGCTAGCGGGGCCTACAATGAGCAGTTCTTC
j_call: TRBJ2-7; clone_size: .; v_call: TRBV6-1; d_call: .; cdr3_aa: CASKVVLSGEQYF; cdr3_nt: TGTGCCAGCAAGGTCGTTCTATCTGGCGAGCAGTACTTC
j_call: TRBJ1-1; clone_size: .; v_call: TRBV19; d_call: .; cdr3_aa: CASSPYKVLGQNTEAFF; cdr3_nt: TGTGCCAGTAGTCCCTACAAGGTCCTTGGGCAGAACACTGAAGCTTTCTTT
j_call: TRBJ1-5; clone_size: once; v_call: TRBV7-9; d_call: .; cdr3_aa: CASSFGEISNQPQHF; cdr3_nt: TGTGCCAGCAGCTTCGGGGAGATAAGCAATCAGCCCCAGCATTTT
j_call: TRBJ2-2; clone_size: once; v_call: TRBV2; d_call: .; cdr3_aa: CASSEYRNTGELFF; cdr3_nt: TGTGCCAGCAGTGAGTATCGTAACACCGGGGAGCTGTTTTTT
j_call: TRBJ2-2; clone_size: .; v_call: TRBV27; d_call: TRBD2; cdr3_aa: CASSLRSGRITGELFF; cdr3_nt: TGTGCCAGCAGTTTAAGAAGCGGGAGAATAACCGGGGAGCTGTTTTTT
j_call: TRBJ1-1; clone_size: .; v_call: TRBV5-5; d_call: TRBD1; cdr3_aa: CASSLGQGPYTEAFF; cdr3_nt: TGTGCCAGCAGCCTTGGACAGGGACCTTACACTGAAGCTTTCTTT
j_call: TRBJ2-1; clone_size: .; v_call: TRBV27; d_call: TRBD1; cdr3_aa: CASSWATGVEQFF; cdr3_nt: TGTGCCAGCAGTTGGGCGACAGGGGTTGAGCAGTTCTTC
j_call: TRBJ1-2; clone_size: .; v_call: TRBV5-1; d_call: .; cdr3_aa: CASSPWDKRMGGYTF; cdr3_nt: TGCGCCAGCAGCCCCTGGGACAAGCGGATGGGTGGCTACACCTTC
j_call: TRBJ2-2; clone_size: .; v_call: TRBV9; d_call: .; cdr3_aa: CASSVWGEGIVTGELFF; cdr3_nt: TGTGCCAGCAGCGTATGGGGAGAGGGAATAGTCACCGGGGAGCTGTTTTTT
j_call: TRBJ2-1; clone_size: .; v_call: TRBV27; d_call: TRBD2; cdr3_aa: CASSWAGGSNNEQFF; cdr3_nt: TGTGCCAGCAGTTGGGCGGGGGGCTCGAACAATGAGCAGTTCTTC
j_call: TRBJ2-6; clone_size: .; v_call: TRBV15; d_call: .; cdr3_aa: CATSGGFSGANVLTF; cdr3_nt: TGTGCCACCAGCGGTGGTTTTTCGGGGGCCAACGTCCTGACTTTC
j_call: TRBJ2-1; clone_size: .; v_call: TRBV27; d_call: .; cdr3_aa: CASSDGTNEQFF; cdr3_nt: TGTGCCAGCAGTGACGGGACCAATGAGCAGTTCTTC
j_call: TRBJ2-3; clone_size: .; v_call: TRBV4-3; d_call: TRBD2; cdr3_aa: CASSQEGTSGRIRDTQYF; cdr3_nt: TGCGCCAGCAGCCAAGAGGGGACTAGCGGGAGAATTAGAGATACGCAGTATTTT
j_call: TRBJ2-1; clone_size: .; v_call: TRBV7-3; d_call: TRBD2; cdr3_aa: CASSLLGGSSYNEQFF; cdr3_nt: TGTGCCAGCAGCTTACTCGGCGGGAGCTCCTACAATGAGCAGTTCTTC
j_call: TRBJ1-2; clone_size: .; v_call: TRBV27; d_call: .; cdr3_aa: CASSTLSGADPIDGYTF; cdr3_nt: TGTGCCAGCAGCACCCTATCAGGGGCCGACCCTATTGATGGCTACACCTTC
j_call: TRBJ1-5; clone_size: few; v_call: TRBV15; d_call: .; cdr3_aa: CATSPRGDQPQHF; cdr3_nt: TGTGCCACCAGCCCTAGGGGGGATCAGCCCCAGCATTTT
j_call: TRBJ2-2; clone_size: .; v_call: TRBV6-4; d_call: TRBD1; cdr3_aa: CASRGDSNTGELFF; cdr3_nt: TGTGCCAGCAGAGGGGACAGCAACACTGGGGAGCTGTTTTTT
j_call: TRBJ1-2; clone_size: .; v_call: TRBV7-2; d_call: .; cdr3_aa: CASSLEPSSYGYTF; cdr3_nt: TGTGCCAGCAGCTTAGAACCGAGCTCCTATGGCTACACCTTC
j_call: TRBJ2-1; clone_size: .; v_call: TRBV27; d_call: .; cdr3_aa: CASSLFSGLWNEQFF; cdr3_nt: TGTGCCAGCAGTTTATTTAGCGGTCTTTGGAATGAGCAGTTCTTC
j_call: TRBJ2-3; clone_size: .; v_call: TRBV28; d_call: .; cdr3_aa: CASSLEAASTDTQYF; cdr3_nt: TGTGCCAGCAGTTTAGAGGCAGCTAGCACAGATACGCAGTATTTT
j_call: TRBJ2-5; clone_size: once; v_call: TRBV9; d_call: TRBD2; cdr3_aa: CASSVTSGSQETQYF; cdr3_nt: TGTGCCAGCAGTGTTACTAGCGGGAGTCAAGAGACCCAGTACTTC
j_call: TRBJ2-7; clone_size: few; v_call: TRBV15; d_call: TRBD1; cdr3_aa: CATSEGQGDYEQYF; cdr3_nt: TGTGCCACCAGCGAGGGACAGGGGGACTACGAGCAGTACTTC
j_call: TRBJ2-7; clone_size: .; v_call: TRBV29-1; d_call: TRBD2; cdr3_aa: CSVEERTSGTYEQYF; cdr3_nt: TGCAGCGTTGAAGAGAGGACTAGCGGAACCTACGAGCAGTACTTC
j_call: TRBJ1-5; clone_size: .; v_call: TRBV15; d_call: .; cdr3_aa: CATSTGRGISNQPQHF; cdr3_nt: TGTGCCACCAGCACCGGGCGGGGGATTAGCAATCAGCCCCAGCATTTT
j_call: TRBJ1-2; clone_size: .; v_call: TRBV29-1; d_call: TRBD1; cdr3_aa: CSVDQGQGAYGYTF; cdr3_nt: TGCAGCGTTGACCAGGGACAGGGGGCATATGGCTACACCTTC
j_call: TRBJ1-5; clone_size: .; v_call: TRBV5-6; d_call: .; cdr3_aa: CASSLSHRAQPQHF; cdr3_nt: TGTGCCAGCAGCCTCTCCCACAGGGCACAGCCCCAGCATTTT
j_call: TRBJ1-1; clone_size: .; v_call: TRBV5-1; d_call: .; cdr3_aa: CASSLSQFMNTEAFF; cdr3_nt: TGCGCCAGCAGCTTGAGCCAGTTCATGAACACTGAAGCTTTCTTT
j_call: TRBJ2-2; clone_size: .; v_call: TRBV7-3; d_call: TRBD2; cdr3_aa: CASSLPGGGELFF; cdr3_nt: TGTGCCAGCAGCCTCCCGGGAGGCGGGGAGCTGTTTTTT
j_call: TRBJ1-4; clone_size: .; v_call: TRBV9; d_call: .; cdr3_aa: CASSDRHSTNEKLFF; cdr3_nt: TGTGCCAGCAGCGATCGACATTCAACTAATGAAAAACTGTTTTTT